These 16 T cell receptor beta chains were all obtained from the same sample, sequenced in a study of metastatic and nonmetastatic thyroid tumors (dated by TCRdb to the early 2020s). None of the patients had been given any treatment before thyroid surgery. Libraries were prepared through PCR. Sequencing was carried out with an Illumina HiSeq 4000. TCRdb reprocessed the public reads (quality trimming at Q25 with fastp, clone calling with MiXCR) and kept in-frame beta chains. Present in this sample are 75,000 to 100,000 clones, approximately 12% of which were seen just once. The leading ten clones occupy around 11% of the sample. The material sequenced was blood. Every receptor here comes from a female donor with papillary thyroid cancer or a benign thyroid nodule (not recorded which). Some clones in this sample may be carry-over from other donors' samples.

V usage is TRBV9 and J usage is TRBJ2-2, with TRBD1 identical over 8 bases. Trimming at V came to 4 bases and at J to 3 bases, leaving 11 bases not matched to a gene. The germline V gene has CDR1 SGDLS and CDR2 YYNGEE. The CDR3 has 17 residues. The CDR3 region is CASSTQLQGEDTGELFF. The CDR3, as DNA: TGTGCCAGCAGCACACAACTACAGGGGGAGGACACCGGGGAGCTGTTTTTT.

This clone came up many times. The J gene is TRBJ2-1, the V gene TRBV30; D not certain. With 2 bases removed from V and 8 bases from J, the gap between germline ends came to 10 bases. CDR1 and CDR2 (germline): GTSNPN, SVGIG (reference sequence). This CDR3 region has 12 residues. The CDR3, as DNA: TGTGCCTGGAGTCCCTCCTGGGATGAGCAGTTCTTC. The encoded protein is CAWSPSWDEQFF.

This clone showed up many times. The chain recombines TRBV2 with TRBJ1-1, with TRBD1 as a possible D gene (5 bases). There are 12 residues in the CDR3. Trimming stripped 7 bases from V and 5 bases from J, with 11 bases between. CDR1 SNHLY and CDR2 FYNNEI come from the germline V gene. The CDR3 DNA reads TGTGCCAGCACCTTTGGGGGTACTGAAGCTTTCTTT. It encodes CASTFGGTEAFF.

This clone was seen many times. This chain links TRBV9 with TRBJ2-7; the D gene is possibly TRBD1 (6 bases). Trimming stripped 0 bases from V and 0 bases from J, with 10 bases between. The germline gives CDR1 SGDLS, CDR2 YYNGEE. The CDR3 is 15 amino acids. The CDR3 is CASSVGGQSSYEQYF. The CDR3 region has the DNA TGTGCCAGCAGCGTAGGTGGACAGAGCTCCTACGAGCAGTACTTC.

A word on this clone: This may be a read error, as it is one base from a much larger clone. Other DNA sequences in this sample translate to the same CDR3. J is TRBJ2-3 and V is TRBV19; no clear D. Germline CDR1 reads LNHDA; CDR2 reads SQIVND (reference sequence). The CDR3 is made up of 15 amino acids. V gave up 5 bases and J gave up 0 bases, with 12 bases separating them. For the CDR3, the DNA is TGTGCCAGTAGTCTTATAGCTGAAAGCACAGATACGCAGTATTTT. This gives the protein CASSLIAESTDTQYF.

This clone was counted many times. The CDR3 protein is CASSLQLAGQFSSYEQYF. The CDR3 coding sequence is TGTGCCAGCAGCTTGCAACTAGCAGGGCAATTCAGCTCCTACGAGCAGTACTTC. The V and J genes are TRBV7-2 and TRBJ2-7, with D perhaps matching TRBD2 (6 bases). The CDR3 extends over 18 amino acids. Germline V CDR1 and CDR2: SGHTA, FQGNSA. Trimming took off 3 bases at V and 0 bases at J, with 21 bases between the two ends.

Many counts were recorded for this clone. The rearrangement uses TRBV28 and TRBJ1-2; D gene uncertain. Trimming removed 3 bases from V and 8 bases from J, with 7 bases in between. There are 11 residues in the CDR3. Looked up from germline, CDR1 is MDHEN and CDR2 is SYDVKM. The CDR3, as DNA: TGTGCCAGCAGTTTGGGGATGGGCTACACCTTC. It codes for CASSLGMGYTF.

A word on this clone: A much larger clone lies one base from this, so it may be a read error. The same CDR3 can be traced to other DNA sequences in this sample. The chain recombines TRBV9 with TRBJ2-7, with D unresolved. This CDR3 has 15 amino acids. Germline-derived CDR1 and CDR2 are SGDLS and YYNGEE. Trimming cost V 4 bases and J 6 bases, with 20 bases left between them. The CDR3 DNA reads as TGTGCCAGCAGCCCCCGGGTAGGTCTACTGGCCGAGCAGTACTTC. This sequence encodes CASSPRVGLLAEQYF.

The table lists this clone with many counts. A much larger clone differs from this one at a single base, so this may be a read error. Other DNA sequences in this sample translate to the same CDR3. This chain's CDR3 is CASSSAGNTGELLF. The CDR3 nucleotides read TGCGCCAGCAGCTCCGCCGGCAACACCGGGGAGCTGCTTTTT. V and J are TRBV4-3 and TRBJ2-2, with a possible D match to TRBD2 (5 bases). The germline gives CDR1 LGHNA, CDR2 YSLEER. The CDR3 consists of 14 residues.

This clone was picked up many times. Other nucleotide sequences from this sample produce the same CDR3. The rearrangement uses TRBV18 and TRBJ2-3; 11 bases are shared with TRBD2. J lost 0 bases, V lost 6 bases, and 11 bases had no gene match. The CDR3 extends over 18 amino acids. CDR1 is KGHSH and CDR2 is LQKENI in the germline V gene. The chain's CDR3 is CASSHTSGSVSSTDTQYF. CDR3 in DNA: TGTGCCAGCTCTCACACTAGCGGGAGTGTCTCTAGCACAGATACGCAGTATTTT.

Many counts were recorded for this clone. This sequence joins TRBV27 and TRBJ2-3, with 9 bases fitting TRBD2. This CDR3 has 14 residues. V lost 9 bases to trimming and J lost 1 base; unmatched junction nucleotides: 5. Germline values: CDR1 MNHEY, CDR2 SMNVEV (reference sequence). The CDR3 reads CASRTSDGTDTQYF. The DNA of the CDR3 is TGTGCCAGTCGGACTAGCGACGGCACAGATACGCAGTATTTT.

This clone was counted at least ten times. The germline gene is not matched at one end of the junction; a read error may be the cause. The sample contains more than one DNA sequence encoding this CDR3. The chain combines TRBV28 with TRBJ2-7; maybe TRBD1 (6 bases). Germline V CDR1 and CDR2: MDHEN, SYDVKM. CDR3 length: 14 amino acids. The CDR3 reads CASSLGLGDTRPDF. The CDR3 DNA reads TGTGCCAGCAGTTTAGGTTTGGGGGACACGCGGCCGGACTTC.

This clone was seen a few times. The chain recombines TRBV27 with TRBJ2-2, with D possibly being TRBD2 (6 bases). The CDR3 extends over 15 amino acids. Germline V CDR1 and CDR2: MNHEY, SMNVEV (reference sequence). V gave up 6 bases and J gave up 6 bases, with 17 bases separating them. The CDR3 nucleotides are TGTGCCAGCAGGATGACTAGTTGTTACGCCGGGGAGCTGTTTTTT. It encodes CASRMTSCYAGELFF.

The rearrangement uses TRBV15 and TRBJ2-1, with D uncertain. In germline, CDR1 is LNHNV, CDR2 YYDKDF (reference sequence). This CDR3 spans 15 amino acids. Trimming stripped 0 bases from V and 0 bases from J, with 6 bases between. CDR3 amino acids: CATSREQFSYNEQFF. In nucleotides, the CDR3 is TGTGCCACCAGCAGAGAACAGTTCTCCTACAATGAGCAGTTCTTC.

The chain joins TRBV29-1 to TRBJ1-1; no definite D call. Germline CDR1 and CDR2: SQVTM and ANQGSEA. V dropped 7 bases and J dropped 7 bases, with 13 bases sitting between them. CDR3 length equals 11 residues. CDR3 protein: CSGMMGGEAFF. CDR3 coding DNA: TGCAGCGGGATGATGGGCGGTGAAGCTTTCTTT. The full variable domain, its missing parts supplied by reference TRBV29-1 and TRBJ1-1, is SAVISQKPSRDICQRGTSLTIQCQVDSQVTMMFWYRQQPGQSLTLIATANQGSEATYESGFVIDKFPISRPNLTFSTLTVSNMSPEDSSIYLCSGMMGGEAFFGQGTRLTVV.

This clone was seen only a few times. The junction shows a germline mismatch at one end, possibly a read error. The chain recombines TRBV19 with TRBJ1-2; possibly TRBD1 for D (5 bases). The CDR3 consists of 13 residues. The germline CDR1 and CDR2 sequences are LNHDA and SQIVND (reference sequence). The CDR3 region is CASSAQDTYGYTF. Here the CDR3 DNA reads TGTGCCAGTAGTGCTCAGGACACCTATGGCTACACGTTC.